Following are 17 T cell receptor beta chains from one sample sequenced in a study of blood T cell repertoires in COVID-19. TCRdb's copy holds only in-frame clones and misses some; the assay was immunoSEQ multiplex PCR. The top ten hold about 1.6% of the sample, which has more than 200,000 clones, around 86% seen once. What was sequenced was PBMCs or T cells enriched from blood (not recorded which). These receptor sequences come from a man aged 35-49 years who had recovered from COVID-19.

This clone was seen only once. The rearrangement uses TRBV29-1 and TRBJ2-3; D remains ambiguous. Trimming shortened V by 4 bases and J by 2 bases, and 16 bases separated the two germline ends. The CDR3 loop spans 15 amino acids. Germline values: CDR1 SQVTM, CDR2 ANQGSEA. DNA for the CDR3: TGCAGCGTTGGCCCCCCGGCGGCTTACACAGATACGCAGTATTTT. Encoded protein: CSVGPPAAYTDTQYF.

The genes are TRBV2 and TRBJ2-1; D is unresolved. CDR1 is SNHLY and CDR2 is FYNNEI in the germline V gene. Deletions cut 2 bases from V and 4 bases from J, with 12 bases between. The CDR3 runs to 15 residues. The CDR3 bases are TGTGCCAGCAGTGAACGGTCCGACGGGTACAATGAGCAGTTCTTC. It encodes CASSERSDGYNEQFF. Full variable domain (outside the CDR3, taken from reference TRBV2 and TRBJ2-1): EPEVTQTPSHQVTQMGQEVILRCVPISNHLYFYWYRQILGQKVEFLVSFYNNEISEKSEIFDDQFSVERPDGSNFTLKIRSTKLEDSAMYFCASSERSDGYNEQFFGPGTRLTVL.

The chain is built from TRBV7-8 and TRBJ2-3, with unresolved D. The germline V and J ends were trimmed by 5 bases and 1 base, with 7 bases remaining between them. CDR3 size: 13 residues. Looked up from germline, CDR1 is SGHVS and CDR2 is FQNEAQ. The DNA for the CDR3 is TGTGCCAGCAGCCCCCCCGGCACAGATACGCAGTATTTT. Translating it yields CASSPPGTDTQYF.

This clone was detected once. The CDR3 coding sequence is TGCGCCAGCAGGGACAGGGACAATCAGCCCCAGCATTTT. This encodes CASRDRDNQPQHF. The chain uses TRBV10-1 and TRBJ1-5, with 8 bases fitting TRBD1. V lost 6 bases, J lost 3 bases, and 1 base stayed unmatched. The CDR3 runs to 13 residues. Germline loops: CDR1 WNHNN, CDR2 SYGVQD (reference sequence).

The chain joins TRBV7-9 to TRBJ2-7; TRBD2 matches at 9 bases. In germline, CDR1 is SEHNR, CDR2 FQNEAQ (reference sequence). With 6 bases clipped from V and 9 bases from J, the junction kept 6 bases outside the gene matches. The CDR3 is made up of 12 amino acids. The CDR3 nucleotides are TGTGCCAGCAGTTCCGGGACTAGCAGGCAGTACTTC. Translated, it gives CASSSGTSRQYF. Combining the CDR3 with reference TRBV7-9 and TRBJ2-7 gives the whole variable domain DTGVSQNPRHKITKRGQNVTFRCDPISEHNRLYWYRQTLGQGPEFLTYFQNEAQLEKSRLLSDRFSAERPKGSFSTLEIQRTEQGDSAMYLCASSSGTSRQYFGPGTRLTVT.

This chain links TRBV5-1 with TRBJ2-5, with 12 bases fitting TRBD1. CDR1 is SGHRS, CDR2 YFSETQ, per germline. The ends lost 4 bases at V and 5 bases at J; junction bases unmatched: 9. The CDR3 sequence is 16 residues long. CDR3: CASSPGTGGRRETQYF. CDR3 nucleotide sequence: TGCGCCAGCAGCCCGGGGACAGGGGGCAGGCGGGAGACCCAGTACTTC. The full variable domain, in which reference TRBV5-1 and TRBJ2-5 provide the parts outside the CDR3, is KAGVTQTPRYLIKTRGQQVTLSCSPISGHRSVSWYQQTPGQGLQFLFEYFSETQRNKGNFPGRFSGRQFSNSRSEMNVSTLELGDSALYLCASSPGTGGRRETQYFGPGTRLLVL.

This chain joins TRBV2 and TRBJ2-5, with D possibly matching TRBD1 (5 bases). Germline CDR1 is SNHLY and CDR2 is FYNNEI. The CDR3 has 14 residues. Between the trimmed V and J ends, which lost 8 bases and 1 base, there was a span of 14 bases. The CDR3 nucleotides are TGTGCCAGCCGTATCGAAACAGGCCAAGAGACCCAGTACTTC. It is translated as CASRIETGQETQYF.

V gene TRBV6-2 or TRBV6-3 combines with J gene TRBJ2-7; tentatively, D is TRBD1 (6 bases). Per germline, CDR1 MNHEY and CDR2 SVGEGT. CDR3 length: 15 amino acids. Trimming left V 0 bases short and J 0 bases short, with 9 bases between. CDR3 amino acids: CASSYSTGSSYEQYF. Written as DNA, the CDR3 is TGTGCCAGCAGTTACTCGACAGGAAGCTCCTACGAGCAGTACTTC.

This clone was seen a single time. The chain recombines TRBV14 with TRBJ2-7; D may be TRBD1 (7 bases). The germline CDR1 and CDR2 sequences are SGHDN and FVKESK. CDR3 size: 14 residues. V was pared by 4 bases and J by 5 bases, with 15 bases between. The CDR3 region has the DNA TGTGCCAGCAGCCGACAGGGACTTCGGGACGAGCAGTACTTC. Protein product: CASSRQGLRDEQYF.

CDR3 sequence reads: CATNPLPQQGAYGYTF. The CDR3 DNA is TGTGCCACCAACCCCCTTCCCCAGCAGGGGGCTTACGGCTACACCTTC. The chain employs TRBV10-3 and TRBJ1-2, with 8 bases aligning to TRBD1. V lost 10 bases and J lost 8; bases outside the gene matches: 21. This CDR3 is 16 amino acids long. CDR1 is ENHRY, CDR2 SYGVKD, per germline.

The sample holds a few counts of this clone. This sequence joins TRBV18 and TRBJ2-2; 7 positions match TRBD1. V was clipped by 6 bases and J by 2 bases; unmatched bases: 9. The length of the CDR3 is 16 residues. Germline assignment: CDR1 KGHSH and CDR2 LQKENI. The CDR3 DNA is TGTGCCAGCTCCCTCCGGGACAGTAAAAACACCGGGGAGCTGTTTTTT. Its translation is CASSLRDSKNTGELFF.

This chain links TRBV9 with TRBJ2-6; TRBD1 matches at 7 bases. The CDR3 is made up of 19 amino acids. The germline CDR1 and CDR2 sequences are SGDLS and YYNGEE. V lost 0 bases and J lost 0; bases outside the gene matches: 9. The DNA for the CDR3 is TGTGCCAGCAGCGTAGACCCGGGACAGTCCTTCTCTGGGGCCAACGTCCTGACTTTC. Translation: CASSVDPGQSFSGANVLTF.

The CDR3 is CASSQDRLAGCIEQYF. Written as DNA, the CDR3 is TGTGCCAGCAGCCAAGATCGTTTGGCAGGCTGTATCGAGCAGTACTTC. This chain links TRBV3-1 (or the pseudogene TRBV3-2) with TRBJ2-7; no clear D gene. Looked up from germline, CDR1 is LGHDT and CDR2 is YNNKEL (reference sequence). CDR3 length: 16 amino acids. V lost 0 bases, J lost 6 bases, and 18 bases lay in between.

This sequence joins TRBV29-1 and TRBJ2-7, with TRBD1 matching over 7 bases. Germline assignment: CDR1 SQVTM and CDR2 ANQGSEA. V lost 3 bases, J lost 3 bases, and 5 bases stayed unmatched. This CDR3 contains 13 residues. CDR3 nucleotide sequence: TGCAGCGTTGAGTTTTACAGGGGCTACGAGCAGTACTTC. This encodes CSVEFYRGYEQYF.

This chain uses TRBV19 with TRBJ1-4; a weak D match, TRBD1 (5 bases). This CDR3 has 15 amino acids. Trimming took 5 bases from V and 0 from J, leaving 10 bases between them. The germline V gene has CDR1 LNHDA and CDR2 SQIVND (reference sequence). Written as DNA, the CDR3 is TGTGCCAGTAGTTCGCTGACAGCAACTAATGAAAAACTGTTTTTT. This gives the protein CASSSLTATNEKLFF.

This clone was recorded only once. The chain couples TRBV9 to TRBJ1-5; D not certain. The V end was cut by 0 bases, the J end by 6 bases, with 10 bases between. Looked up from germline, CDR1 is SGDLS and CDR2 is YYNGEE. This CDR3 contains 14 residues. The CDR3 reads CASSVEYGSQPQHF. The CDR3 DNA reads TGTGCCAGCAGCGTAGAGTATGGGAGTCAGCCCCAGCATTTT.

This clone has a single count. The CDR3 is CASPPAGGNLGYTF. The CDR3, as DNA: TGTGCCAGCCCCCCGGCAGGGGGTAATCTCGGCTACACCTTC. The V and J genes are TRBV18 and TRBJ1-2; 7 nucleotides align to TRBD1. Trimming took 8 bases from V and 8 from J; bases not matched to a gene: 14. This CDR3 contains 14 residues. Per germline, CDR1 KGHSH and CDR2 LQKENI.